This T cell receptor beta chain was identified during a study of T cells in Graves' hyperthyroidism and ophthalmopathy. V lost 2 bases, J lost 1 base, and 0 bases stayed unmatched. This CDR3 has 13 residues. CDR1 and CDR2 from the germline V gene are SQVTM and ANQGSEA. RNA transcripts were the template for amplifying TCR beta CDR3 regions. HTBI primers were the set used in a first-round RT-PCR of the TCR CDR3. TCRdb reprocessed the multiplex PCR reads via MiXCR and lists one record per CDR3 protein. Counted here are about 350,000 distinct CDR3 sequences, about 14% occurring once; the ten biggest clones make up under 30%.

This chain connects TRBV29-1 to TRBJ2-7, with 9 nucleotides matching TRBD2. The TCR was taken from a woman under 40 with Graves' hyperthyroidism. The sample consisted of blood. The CDR3: CSVELAGSYEQYF. CDR3 in DNA: TGCAGCGTTGAACTAGCGGGATCCTACGAGCAGTACTTC.